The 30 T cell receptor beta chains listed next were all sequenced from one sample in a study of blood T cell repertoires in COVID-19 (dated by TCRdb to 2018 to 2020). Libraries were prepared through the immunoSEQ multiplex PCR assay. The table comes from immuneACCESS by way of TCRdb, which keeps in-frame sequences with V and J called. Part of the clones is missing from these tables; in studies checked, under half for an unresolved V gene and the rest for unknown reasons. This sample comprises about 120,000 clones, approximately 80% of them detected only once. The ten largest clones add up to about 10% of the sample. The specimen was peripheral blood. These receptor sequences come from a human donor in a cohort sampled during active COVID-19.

CDR3 region: CASSTGNSPLHF. The CDR3 nucleotides are TGTGCCAGCAGCACAGGGAATTCACCCCTCCACTTT. This chain links TRBV21-1 with TRBJ1-6; TRBD1 is the table's D call, not checked against the DNA. TRBV21-1 is flagged as a pseudogene. The CDR3 runs to 12 residues.

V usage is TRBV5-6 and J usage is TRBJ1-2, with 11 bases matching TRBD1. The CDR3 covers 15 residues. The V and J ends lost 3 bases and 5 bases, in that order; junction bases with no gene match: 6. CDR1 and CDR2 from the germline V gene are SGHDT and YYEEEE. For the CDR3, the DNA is TGTGCCAGCAGCTGGGACAGGGGGTTGTATTATGGCTACACCTTC. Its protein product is CASSWDRGLYYGYTF.

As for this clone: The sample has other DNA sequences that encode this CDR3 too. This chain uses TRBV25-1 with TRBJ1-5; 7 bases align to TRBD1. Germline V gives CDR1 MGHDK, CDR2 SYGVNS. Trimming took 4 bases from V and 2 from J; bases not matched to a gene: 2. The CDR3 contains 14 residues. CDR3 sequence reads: CASSGGTGNQPQHF. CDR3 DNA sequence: TGTGCCAGCAGTGGGGGGACAGGCAATCAGCCCCAGCATTTT.

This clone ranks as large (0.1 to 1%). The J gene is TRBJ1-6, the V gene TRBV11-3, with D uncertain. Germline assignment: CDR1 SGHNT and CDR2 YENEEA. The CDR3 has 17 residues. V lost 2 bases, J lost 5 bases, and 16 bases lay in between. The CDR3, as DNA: TGTGCCAGCAGCTTACGTTTTTCTCGACTCAATAATTCACCCCTCCACTTT. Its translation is CASSLRFSRLNNSPLHF.

The CDR3 coding sequence is TGTGCCAGCAGCGTCGGACTAGCGGGGGCTTACAATGAGCAGTTCTTC. This gives the protein CASSVGLAGAYNEQFF. J is TRBJ2-1 and V is TRBV9, with 13 bases that match TRBD2. The CDR3 loop spans 16 amino acids. The J segment lost 4 bases and the V segment lost 2 bases, leaving 3 bases of the junction unmatched. From germline, CDR1 is SGDLS and CDR2 YYNGEE.

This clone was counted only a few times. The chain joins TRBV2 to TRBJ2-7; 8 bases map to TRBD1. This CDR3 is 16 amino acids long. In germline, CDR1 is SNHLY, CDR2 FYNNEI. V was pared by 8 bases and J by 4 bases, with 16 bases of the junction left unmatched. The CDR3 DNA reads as TGTGCCAGCGCAGCAGGGGGCCCACCATCGACTTACGAGCAGTACTTC. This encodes CASAAGGPPSTYEQYF.

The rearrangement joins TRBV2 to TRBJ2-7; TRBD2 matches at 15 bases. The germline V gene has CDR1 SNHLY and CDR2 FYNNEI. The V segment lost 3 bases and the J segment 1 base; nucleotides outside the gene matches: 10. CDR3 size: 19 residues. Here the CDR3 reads CASSEAFGTSGRSSYEQYF. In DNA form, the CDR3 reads TGTGCCAGCAGTGAGGCCTTTGGGACTAGCGGGAGGTCTTCCTACGAGCAGTACTTC.

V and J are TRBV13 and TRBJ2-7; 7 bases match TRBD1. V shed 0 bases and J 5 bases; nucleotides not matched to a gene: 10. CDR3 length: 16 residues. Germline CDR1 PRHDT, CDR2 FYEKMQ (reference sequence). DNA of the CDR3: TGTGCCAGCAGCTTAGGCCGAGGAGACAGGGTCGACGAGCAGTACTTC. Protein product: CASSLGRGDRVDEQYF.

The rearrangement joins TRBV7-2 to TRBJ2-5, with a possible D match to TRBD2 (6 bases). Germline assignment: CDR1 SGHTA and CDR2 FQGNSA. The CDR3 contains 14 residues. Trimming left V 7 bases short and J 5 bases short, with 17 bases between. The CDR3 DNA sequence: TGTGCCAGCACCCGACTGTCGGGAGAGGAGACCCAGTACTTC. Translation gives CASTRLSGEETQYF.

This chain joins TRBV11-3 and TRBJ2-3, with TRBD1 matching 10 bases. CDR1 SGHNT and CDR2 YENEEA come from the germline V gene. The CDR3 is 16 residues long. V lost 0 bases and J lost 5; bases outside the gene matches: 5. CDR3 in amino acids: CASSLDDRGLEDTQYF. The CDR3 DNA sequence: TGTGCCAGCAGCTTAGACGACAGGGGGCTTGAAGATACGCAGTATTTT.

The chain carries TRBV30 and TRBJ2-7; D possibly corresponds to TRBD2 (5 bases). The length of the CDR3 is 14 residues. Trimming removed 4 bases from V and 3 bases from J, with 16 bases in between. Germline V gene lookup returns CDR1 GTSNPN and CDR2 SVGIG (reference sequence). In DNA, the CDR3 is TGTGCCTGGAATATCGGTGTAGCGAGCTACGAGCAGTACTTC. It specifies CAWNIGVASYEQYF.

In nucleotides, the CDR3 is TGTGCCAGCAGCAGATCTAGCGGCCCCGTGACAGATACGCAGTATTTT. Its translation is CASSRSSGPVTDTQYF. The rearrangement links TRBV7-6 to TRBJ2-3; TRBD2 aligns across 7 bases. V dropped 5 bases and J dropped 3; count of bases not matched to a gene: 11. From germline, CDR1 is SGHVS and CDR2 FNYEAQ. CDR3 length: 16 residues.

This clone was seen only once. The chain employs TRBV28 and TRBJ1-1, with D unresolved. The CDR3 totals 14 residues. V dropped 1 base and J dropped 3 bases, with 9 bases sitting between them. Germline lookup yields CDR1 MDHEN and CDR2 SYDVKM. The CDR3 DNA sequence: TGTGCCAGCAGTTTATTTAAGGGAGACACTGAAGCTTTCTTT. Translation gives CASSLFKGDTEAFF.

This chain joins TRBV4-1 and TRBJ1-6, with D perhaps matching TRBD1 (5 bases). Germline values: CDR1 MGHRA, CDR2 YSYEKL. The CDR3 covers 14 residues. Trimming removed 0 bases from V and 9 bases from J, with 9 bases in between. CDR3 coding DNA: TGCGCCAGCAGCCAAGATTTGGGGCTTTCACCCCTCCACTTT. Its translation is CASSQDLGLSPLHF.

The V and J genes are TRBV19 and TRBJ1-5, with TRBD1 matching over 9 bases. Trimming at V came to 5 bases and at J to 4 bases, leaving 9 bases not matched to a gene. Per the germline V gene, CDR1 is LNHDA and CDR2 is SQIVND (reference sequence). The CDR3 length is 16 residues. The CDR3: CASSPGQGIRNQPQHF. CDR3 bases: TGTGCCAGTAGTCCGGGACAGGGCATAAGGAATCAGCCCCAGCATTTT.

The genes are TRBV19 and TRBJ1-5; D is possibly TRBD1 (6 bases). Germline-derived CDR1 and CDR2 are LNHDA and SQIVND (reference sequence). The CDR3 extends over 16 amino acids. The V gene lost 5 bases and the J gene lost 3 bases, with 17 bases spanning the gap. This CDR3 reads CASSVRDRSPNQPQHF. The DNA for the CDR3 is TGTGCCAGTAGTGTTAGAGACAGGTCACCCAATCAGCCCCAGCATTTT.

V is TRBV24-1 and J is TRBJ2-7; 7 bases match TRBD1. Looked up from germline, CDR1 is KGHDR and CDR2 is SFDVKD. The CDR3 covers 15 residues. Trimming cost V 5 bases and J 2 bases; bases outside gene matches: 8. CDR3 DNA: TGTGCCACCAGTGGAAATTACAGGGGAGCCTACGAGCAGTACTTC. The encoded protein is CATSGNYRGAYEQYF.

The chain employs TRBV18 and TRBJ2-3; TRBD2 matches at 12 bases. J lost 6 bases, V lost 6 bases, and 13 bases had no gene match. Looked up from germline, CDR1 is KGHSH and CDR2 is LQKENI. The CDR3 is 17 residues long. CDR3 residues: CASSPGTSGPPRDTQYF. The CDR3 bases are TGTGCCAGCTCTCCTGGGACTAGCGGGCCCCCGAGGGATACGCAGTATTTT. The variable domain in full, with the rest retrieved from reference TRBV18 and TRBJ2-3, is NAGVMQNPRHLVRRRGQEARLRCSPMKGHSHVYWYRQLPEEGLKFMVYLQKENIIDESGMPKERFSAEFPKEGPSILRIQQVVRGDSAAYFCASSPGTSGPPRDTQYFGPGTRLTVL.

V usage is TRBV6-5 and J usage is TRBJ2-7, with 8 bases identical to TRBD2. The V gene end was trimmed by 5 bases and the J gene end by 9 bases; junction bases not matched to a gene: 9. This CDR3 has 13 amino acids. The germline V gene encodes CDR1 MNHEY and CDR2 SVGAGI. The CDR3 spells CASSSGTRSGQYF. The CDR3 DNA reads TGTGCCAGCAGTAGTGGGACTAGGAGTGGGCAGTACTTC.

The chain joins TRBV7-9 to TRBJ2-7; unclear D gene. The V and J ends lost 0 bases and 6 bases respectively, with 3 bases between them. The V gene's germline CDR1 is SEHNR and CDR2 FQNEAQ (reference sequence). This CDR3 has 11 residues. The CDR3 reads CASSLAREQYF. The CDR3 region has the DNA TGTGCCAGCAGCTTAGCCCGCGAGCAGTACTTC.

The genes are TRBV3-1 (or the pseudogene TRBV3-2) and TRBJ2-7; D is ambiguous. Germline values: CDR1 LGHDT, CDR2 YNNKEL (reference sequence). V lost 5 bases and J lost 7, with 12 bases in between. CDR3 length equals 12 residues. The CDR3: CASSFRPGEQYF. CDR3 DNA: TGTGCCAGCAGCTTTCGCCCGGGTGAGCAGTACTTC.

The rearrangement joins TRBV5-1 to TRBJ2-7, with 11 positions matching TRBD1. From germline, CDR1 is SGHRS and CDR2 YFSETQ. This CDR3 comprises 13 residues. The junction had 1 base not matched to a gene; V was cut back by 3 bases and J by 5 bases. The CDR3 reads CASSWTGGNEQYF. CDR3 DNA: TGCGCCAGCAGCTGGACAGGGGGCAACGAGCAGTACTTC.

Written as DNA, the CDR3 is TGTGCCAGCAGCTTGGGACTAGATAACAATGAGCAGTTCTTC. Its translation is CASSLGLDNNEQFF. This rearrangement joins TRBV5-4 to TRBJ2-1, with D perhaps TRBD2 (6 bases). V was trimmed by 0 bases and J by 5 bases, leaving 9 bases between them. CDR1 is SGHNT and CDR2 is YYREEE in the germline V gene (reference sequence). CDR3 size: 14 residues.

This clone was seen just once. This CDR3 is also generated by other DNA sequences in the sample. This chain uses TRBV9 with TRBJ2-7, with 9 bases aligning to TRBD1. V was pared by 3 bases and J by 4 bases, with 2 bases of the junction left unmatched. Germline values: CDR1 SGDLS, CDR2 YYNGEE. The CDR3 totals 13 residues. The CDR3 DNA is TGTGCCAGCAGCGCACAGGGGGCGTACGAGCAGTACTTC. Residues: CASSAQGAYEQYF.

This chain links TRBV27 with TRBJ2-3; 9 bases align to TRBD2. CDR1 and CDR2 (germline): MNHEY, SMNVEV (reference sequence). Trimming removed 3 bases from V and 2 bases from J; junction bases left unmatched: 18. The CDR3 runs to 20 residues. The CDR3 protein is CASSLEWTDYSGSSTDTQYF. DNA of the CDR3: TGTGCCAGCAGTTTGGAATGGACAGACTATAGCGGGAGTTCCACAGATACGCAGTATTTT.

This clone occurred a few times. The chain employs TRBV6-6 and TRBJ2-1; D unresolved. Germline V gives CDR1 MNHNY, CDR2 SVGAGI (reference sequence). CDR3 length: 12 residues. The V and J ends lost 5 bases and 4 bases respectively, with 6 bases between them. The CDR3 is CASSTPYNEQFF. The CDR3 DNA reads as TGTGCCAGCAGTACTCCATACAATGAGCAGTTCTTC.

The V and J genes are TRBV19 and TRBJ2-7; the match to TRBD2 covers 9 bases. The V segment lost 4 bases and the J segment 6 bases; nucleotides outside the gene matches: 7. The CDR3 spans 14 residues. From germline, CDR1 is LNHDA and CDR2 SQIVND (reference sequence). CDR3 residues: CASSNGLAFTEQYF. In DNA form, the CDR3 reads TGTGCCAGTAGTAACGGACTAGCGTTTACCGAGCAGTACTTC.

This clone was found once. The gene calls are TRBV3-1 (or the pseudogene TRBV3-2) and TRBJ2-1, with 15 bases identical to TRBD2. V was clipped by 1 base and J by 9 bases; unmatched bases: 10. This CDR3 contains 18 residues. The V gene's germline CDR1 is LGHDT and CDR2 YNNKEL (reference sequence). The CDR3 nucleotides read TGTGCCAGCAGCCAAGCTCGGACTAGCGGGAGGGCCAGTTTTGAGCAGTTCTTC. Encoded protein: CASSQARTSGRASFEQFF.

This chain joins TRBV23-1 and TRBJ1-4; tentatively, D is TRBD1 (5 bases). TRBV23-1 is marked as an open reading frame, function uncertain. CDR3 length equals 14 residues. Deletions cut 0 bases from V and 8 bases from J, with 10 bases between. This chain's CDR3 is CASSQSGRGEKLFF. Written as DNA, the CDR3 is TGCGCCAGCAGTCAATCGGGACGGGGGGAAAAACTGTTTTTT.

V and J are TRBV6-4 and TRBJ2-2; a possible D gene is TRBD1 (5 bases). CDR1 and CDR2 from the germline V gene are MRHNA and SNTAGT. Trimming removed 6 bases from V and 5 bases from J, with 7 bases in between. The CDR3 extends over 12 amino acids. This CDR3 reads CASRGQTGELFF. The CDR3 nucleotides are TGTGCCAGCAGGGGGCAAACCGGGGAGCTGTTTTTT.